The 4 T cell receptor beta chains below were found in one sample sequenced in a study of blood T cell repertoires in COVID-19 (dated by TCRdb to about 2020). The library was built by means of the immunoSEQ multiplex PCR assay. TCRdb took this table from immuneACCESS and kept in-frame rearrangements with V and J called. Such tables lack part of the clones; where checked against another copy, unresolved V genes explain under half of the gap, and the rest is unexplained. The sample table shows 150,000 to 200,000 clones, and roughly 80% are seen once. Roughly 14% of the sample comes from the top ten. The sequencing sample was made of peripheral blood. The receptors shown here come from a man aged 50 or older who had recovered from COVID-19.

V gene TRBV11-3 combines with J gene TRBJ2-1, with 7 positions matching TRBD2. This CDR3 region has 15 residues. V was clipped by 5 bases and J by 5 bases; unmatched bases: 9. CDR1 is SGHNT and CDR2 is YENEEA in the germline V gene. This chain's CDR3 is CASSLVAGVNNEQFF. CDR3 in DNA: TGTGCCAGCAGCCTCGTGGCGGGAGTAAACAATGAGCAGTTCTTC.

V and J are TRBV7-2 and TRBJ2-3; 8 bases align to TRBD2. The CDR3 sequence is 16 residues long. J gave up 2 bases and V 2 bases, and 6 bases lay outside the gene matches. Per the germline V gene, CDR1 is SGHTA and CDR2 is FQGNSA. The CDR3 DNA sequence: TGTGCCAGCAGCTTAACTAGCGGACCCTACACAGATACGCAGTATTTT. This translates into CASSLTSGPYTDTQYF.

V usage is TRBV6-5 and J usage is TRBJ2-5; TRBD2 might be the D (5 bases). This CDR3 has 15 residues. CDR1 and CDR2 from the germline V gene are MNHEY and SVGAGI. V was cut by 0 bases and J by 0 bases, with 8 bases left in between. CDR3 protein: CASSYSGRDQETQYF. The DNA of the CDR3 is TGTGCCAGCAGTTACTCAGGGCGGGACCAAGAGACCCAGTACTTC.

The CDR3 loop is CAWCKTRDRRTYEQYF. CDR3 DNA sequence: TGTGCCTGGTGTAAAACCCGGGACAGGCGTACCTACGAGCAGTACTTC. J is TRBJ2-7 and V is TRBV30, with 8 bases that match TRBD1. The germline V gene encodes CDR1 GTSNPN and CDR2 SVGIG (reference sequence). The CDR3 loop spans 16 amino acids. The V and J ends lost 5 bases and 2 bases, in that order; junction bases with no gene match: 14. Combining the CDR3 with reference TRBV30 and TRBJ2-7 gives the whole variable domain SQTIHQWPATLVQPVGSPLSLECTVEGTSNPNLYWYRQAAGRGLQLLFYSVGIGQISSEVPQNLSASRPQDRQFILSSKKLLLSDSGFYLCAWCKTRDRRTYEQYFGPGTRLTVT.